The clone carrying this TCR beta chain was counted a single time. No antigen is known for it. Primers included in the PCR were 60 Vbeta and 13 Jbeta primers. Only in-frame clones appear in the TCRdb table, and some are missing; sequencing was by immunoSEQ multiplex PCR. The sample lists 70,000 to 95,000 clones, less than 65% occurring once. The data are from a study of cytomegalovirus exposure and HLA in healthy donors. Study-level points and caveats: In a later analysis, across HLA loci, associated TCR counts were highest for DRB1, lowest for HLA-C.

In germline, CDR1 is SGDLS, CDR2 YYNGEE. V lost 4 bases, J lost 8 bases, and 11 bases stayed unmatched. The CDR3 length is 15 residues. The rearrangement links TRBV9 to TRBJ1-4; 7 bases map to TRBD1. The sample was PBMCs. The TCR comes from a woman between 25 and 40 years old in good health and CMV-seropositive. CDR3 DNA sequence: TGTGCCAGCAGCATCTACAGGGGCGGGAAAGAAAAACTGTTTTTT. Translation gives CASSIYRGGKEKLFF.